The 26 T cell receptor beta chains presented below share a single source sample, sequenced in a study of early T cells in non-severe SARS-CoV-2 infection. TCRdb redid the calling of the 5' RACE reads with MiXCR, one entry per CDR3 protein. This table holds around 55,000 distinct CDR3 sequences, 12% found once. The sequenced sample consisted of whole blood. All receptors come from an adult who was a healthcare worker with PCR-confirmed SARS-CoV-2 infection or an uninfected control (not recorded which).

The chain links TRBV20-1 to TRBJ2-7; D remains unclear. Germline V CDR1 and CDR2: DFQATT, SNEGSKA (reference sequence). V shed 5 bases and J shed 0 bases, with 14 bases lying between them. There are 14 residues in the CDR3. CDR3 sequence: CSAFHATSSYEQYF. CDR3 in DNA: TGCAGTGCTTTCCACGCGACATCCTCCTACGAGCAGTACTTC.

The chain recombines TRBV10-3 with TRBJ2-5; D gene unclear. V was pared by 10 bases and J by 5 bases, with 17 bases between. The CDR3 runs 13 residues. Germline V gives CDR1 ENHRY, CDR2 SYGVKD. The CDR3 sequence is CATLQTPGETQYF. In DNA form, the CDR3 reads TGTGCCACCCTTCAGACCCCTGGGGAGACCCAGTACTTC.

The V and J genes are TRBV7-2 and TRBJ2-7; perhaps TRBD1 as D (5 bases). This CDR3 spans 14 amino acids. Deletions cut 3 bases from V and 1 base from J, with 10 bases between. Germline loops: CDR1 SGHTA, CDR2 FQGNSA. Here the CDR3 reads CASSLVDRSYEQYF. The CDR3 DNA sequence: TGTGCCAGCAGCTTGGTAGACAGATCCTACGAGCAGTACTTC. The variable domain in full, with the rest retrieved from reference TRBV7-2 and TRBJ2-7, is GAGVSQSPSNKVTEKGKDVELRCDPISGHTALYWYRQSLGQGLEFLIYFQGNSAPDKSGLPSDRFSAERTGGSVSTLTIQRTQQEDSAVYLCASSLVDRSYEQYFGPGTRLTVT.

In its sample, this clonotype was seen many times. The genes are TRBV29-1 and TRBJ2-2, with unresolved D. Germline V gene sequence: CDR1 SQVTM, CDR2 ANQGSEA. The V end lost 4 bases, the J end lost 6 bases, and 12 bases lay between the germline ends. CDR3 length: 13 amino acids. The CDR3 DNA sequence: TGCAGCGTTGTTCAGGTTGGGGCCGGGGAGCTGTTTTTT. Translated: CSVVQVGAGELFF.

This clonotype was seen more than once but under ten times. The CDR3 protein is CSVRGRGNTEAFF. The CDR3 nucleotides read TGCAGCGTTCGCGGACGGGGGAACACTGAAGCTTTCTTT. V is TRBV29-1 and J is TRBJ1-1; D not resolved. Looked up from germline, CDR1 is SQVTM and CDR2 is ANQGSEA. V lost 5 bases to trimming and J lost 1 base, with 11 bases between them. The CDR3 runs to 13 residues.

The V and J genes are TRBV27 and TRBJ2-7; D tentatively reads TRBD1 or TRBD2 (5 bases each). The V gene lost 3 bases and the J gene lost 6 bases, with 15 bases spanning the gap. Looked up from germline, CDR1 is MNHEY and CDR2 is SMNVEV (reference sequence). The CDR3 spans 14 residues. Here the CDR3 reads CASSFRGYGTEQYF. CDR3 nucleotide sequence: TGTGCCAGCAGTTTCCGAGGCTATGGGACCGAGCAGTACTTC.

The V call is TRBV11-3, the J call TRBJ2-1; 10 bases line up with TRBD1. This CDR3 is 12 amino acids long. V shed 5 bases, J shed 12 bases, and the junction held 4 bases outside the gene matches. Germline V lookup: CDR1 SGHNT, CDR2 YENEEA. CDR3 sequence: CASSTRTGGQFF. The CDR3 DNA reads as TGTGCCAGCAGCACACGGACAGGGGGGCAGTTCTTC. Full variable domain (rest looked up from reference TRBV11-3 and TRBJ2-1): EAGVVQSPRYKIIEKKQPVAFWCNPISGHNTLYWYLQNLGQGPELLIRYENEEAVDDSQLPKDRFSAERLKGVDSTLKIQPAELGDSAVYLCASSTRTGGQFFGPGTRLTVL.

A few counts support this clonotype. V and J are TRBV6-1 and TRBJ2-5, with D possibly matching TRBD2 (6 bases). The CDR3 is 14 amino acids. Trimming shortened V by 7 bases and J by 2 bases, and 14 bases separated the two germline ends. Germline V gene lookup returns CDR1 MNHNS and CDR2 SASEGT. The CDR3 protein is CASIKRGGQETQYF. DNA of the CDR3: TGTGCCAGCATCAAAAGGGGAGGTCAAGAGACCCAGTACTTC.

This clonotype was recorded at least ten times. J is TRBJ2-1 and V is TRBV7-8; D is unresolved. Germline CDR1 is SGHVS and CDR2 is FQNEAQ. This CDR3 is built from 14 residues. V was pared by 3 bases and J by 6 bases, with 12 bases between. CDR3 region: CASSFEPALNEQFF. The CDR3 bases are TGTGCCAGCAGCTTCGAACCGGCCCTCAATGAGCAGTTCTTC. Complete variable domain (other parts from reference TRBV7-8 and TRBJ2-1): GAGVSQSPRYKVAKRGQDVALRCDPISGHVSLFWYQQALGQGPEFLTYFQNEAQLDKSGLPSDRFFAERPEGSVSTLKIQRTQQEDSAVYLCASSFEPALNEQFFGPGTRLTVL.

This chain joins TRBV7-2 and TRBJ2-7; maybe TRBD2 (5 bases). The CDR3 runs 14 residues. V lost 8 bases to trimming and J lost 0 bases, with 14 bases between them. CDR1 is SGHTA and CDR2 is FQGNSA in the germline V gene. CDR3 region: CASLKEVSSYEQYF. As DNA, the CDR3 is TGTGCCAGCCTTAAGGAGGTCAGCTCCTACGAGCAGTACTTC.

This clonotype was detected many times. J is TRBJ1-2 and V is TRBV6-1; a weak D match, TRBD1 (5 bases). Deletions cut 7 bases from V and 7 bases from J, with 13 bases between. CDR1 is MNHNS, CDR2 SASEGT, per germline. The CDR3 extends over 12 amino acids. The CDR3 DNA reads as TGTGCCAGCATCCACGGGGGGGGTGGCTACACCTTC. Its protein is CASIHGGGGYTF.

This clonotype has a count of ten or more. The chain is built from TRBV7-9 and TRBJ1-1; D ambiguous. Germline lookup yields CDR1 SEHNR and CDR2 FQNEAQ (reference sequence). This CDR3 has 15 amino acids. Between the trimmed V and J ends, which lost 2 bases and 1 base, there was a span of 11 bases. For the CDR3, the DNA is TGTGCCAGCAGCTTATCCAGCGCCGGGAACACTGAAGCTTTCTTT. Translating gives CASSLSSAGNTEAFF. The full variable domain, its missing parts supplied by reference TRBV7-9 and TRBJ1-1, is DTGVSQNPRHKITKRGQNVTFRCDPISEHNRLYWYRQTLGQGPEFLTYFQNEAQLEKSRLLSDRFSAERPKGSFSTLEIQRTEQGDSAMYLCASSLSSAGNTEAFFGQGTRLTVV.

This clonotype was observed at least ten times. The chain couples TRBV6-6 to TRBJ2-7; the D gene could be TRBD1 or TRBD2 (5 bases each). Trimming shortened V by 0 bases and J by 0 bases, and 9 bases separated the two germline ends. Germline CDR1 reads MNHNY; CDR2 reads SVGAGI (reference sequence). The CDR3 spans 15 residues. The CDR3 DNA reads as TGTGCCAGCAGTTACTCCGGGACGGACTCCTACGAGCAGTACTTC. Translation gives CASSYSGTDSYEQYF.

The gene calls are TRBV19 and TRBJ2-2; maybe TRBD2 (5 bases). Germline CDR1 LNHDA, CDR2 SQIVND (reference sequence). This CDR3 is 14 amino acids long. With 7 bases removed from V and 1 base from J, the gap between germline ends came to 10 bases. CDR3 DNA: TGTGCCAGTAAGCCGGAGGAGAACACCGGGGAGCTGTTTTTT. Translating it yields CASKPEENTGELFF.

V gene TRBV7-9 combines with J gene TRBJ2-3; TRBD2 might be the D (6 bases). Between the trimmed V and J ends, which lost 2 bases and 5 bases, there was a span of 11 bases. CDR3 length: 14 residues. Per germline, CDR1 SEHNR and CDR2 FQNEAQ (reference sequence). The CDR3: CASSLPSVVDTQYF. The DNA for the CDR3 is TGTGCCAGCAGCTTACCTAGCGTGGTAGATACGCAGTATTTT.

This sequence joins TRBV29-1 and TRBJ1-1, with 7 nucleotides matching TRBD1. J gave up 1 base and V 4 bases, and 6 bases lay outside the gene matches. Germline V gene data show CDR1 as SQVTM and CDR2 as ANQGSEA. The CDR3 length is 14 residues. Written as DNA, the CDR3 is TGCAGCGTTGGCTGGGACAGAACGAACACTGAAGCTTTCTTT. Protein: CSVGWDRTNTEAFF.

This clonotype was counted ten times or more. The rearrangement uses TRBV12-3 or TRBV12-4 and TRBJ2-1; no reliable D call. The CDR3 is made up of 13 amino acids. Trimming removed 1 base from V and 3 bases from J, with 4 bases in between. For the CDR3, the DNA is TGTGCCAGCAGTTTAGTAGGCTACAATGAGCAGTTCTTC. Translated: CASSLVGYNEQFF.

This clonotype is categorized as medium-sized. This chain joins TRBV20-1 and TRBJ2-5, with TRBD2 identical over 12 bases. The CDR3 loop spans 14 amino acids. Trimming at V came to 4 bases and at J to 4 bases, leaving 4 bases not matched to a gene. Germline-derived CDR1 and CDR2 are DFQATT and SNEGSKA (reference sequence). The DNA of the CDR3 is TGCAGTGCTACTAGCGGGGGGGCCTCAGAGACCCAGTACTTC. It specifies CSATSGGASETQYF.

This clonotype was seen a few times. V is TRBV27 and J is TRBJ2-7; unclear D gene. With 3 bases removed from V and 4 bases from J, the gap between germline ends came to 16 bases. CDR1 is MNHEY, CDR2 SMNVEV, per germline (reference sequence). CDR3 length: 15 residues. CDR3: CASSFSPGLPYEQYF. In DNA, the CDR3 is TGTGCCAGCAGTTTTAGTCCGGGTCTACCATACGAGCAGTACTTC.

This clonotype was observed a few times. The rearrangement joins TRBV11-3 to TRBJ1-1; no definite D call. Germline V lookup: CDR1 SGHNT, CDR2 YENEEA. V lost 5 bases to trimming and J lost 1 base, with 8 bases between them. The CDR3 contains 13 residues. For the CDR3, the DNA is TGTGCCAGCAGCCTTATACCGAACACTGAAGCTTTCTTT. Residues: CASSLIPNTEAFF. The full variable domain, its missing parts supplied by reference TRBV11-3 and TRBJ1-1, is EAGVVQSPRYKIIEKKQPVAFWCNPISGHNTLYWYLQNLGQGPELLIRYENEEAVDDSQLPKDRFSAERLKGVDSTLKIQPAELGDSAVYLCASSLIPNTEAFFGQGTRLTVV.

Many counts were recorded for this clonotype. The V gene is TRBV10-1, the J gene TRBJ1-5; D unclear. The germline V gene has CDR1 WNHNN and CDR2 SYGVQD (reference sequence). The CDR3 runs to 14 residues. V lost 10 bases and J lost 6, with 19 bases in between. CDR3 sequence: CAIRGPGLSQPQHF. The CDR3, as DNA: TGCGCCATCCGAGGACCGGGCTTGAGTCAGCCCCAGCATTTT.

This clonotype was found many times. The chain combines TRBV27 with TRBJ2-3; 7 bases fit TRBD2. The V segment lost 2 bases and the J segment 1 base; nucleotides outside the gene matches: 12. The V gene's germline CDR1 is MNHEY and CDR2 SMNVEV (reference sequence). The CDR3 has 18 amino acids. CDR3 in DNA: TGTGCCAGCAGTTTAGAGCTAGGCGGGGGAAGGGGCACAGATACGCAGTATTTT. Translation: CASSLELGGGRGTDTQYF.

CDR3 sequence reads: CASSGRRGAQETQYF. In DNA, the CDR3 is TGTGCCAGCAGCGGCAGACGGGGCGCCCAAGAGACCCAGTACTTC. The chain uses TRBV7-2 and TRBJ2-5; D might be TRBD1 or TRBD2, each matching 5 bases. This CDR3 is built from 15 residues. Germline V gives CDR1 SGHTA, CDR2 FQGNSA. V was shortened by 5 bases and J by 1 base, with 14 bases between the two germline ends. The full variable domain, with the rest looked up from reference TRBV7-2 and TRBJ2-5, is GAGVSQSPSNKVTEKGKDVELRCDPISGHTALYWYRQSLGQGLEFLIYFQGNSAPDKSGLPSDRFSAERTGGSVSTLTIQRTQQEDSAVYLCASSGRRGAQETQYFGPGTRLLVL.

This clonotype was recorded at least ten times. The V and J genes are TRBV18 and TRBJ2-1, with D maybe TRBD1 (5 bases). Germline CDR1 and CDR2: KGHSH and LQKENI. The CDR3 is made up of 16 amino acids. V gave up 1 base and J gave up 7 bases, with 17 bases separating them. This CDR3 reads CASSPRSIPSGNEQFF. The CDR3 DNA follows: TGTGCCAGCTCACCACGAAGCATCCCCTCAGGGAATGAGCAGTTCTTC.

This clonotype was detected only a few times. The rearrangement uses TRBV5-1 and TRBJ2-2; 7 nucleotides match TRBD2. With 6 bases clipped from V and 7 bases from J, the junction kept 15 bases outside the gene matches. The CDR3 totals 16 residues. Germline V lookup: CDR1 SGHRS, CDR2 YFSETQ. CDR3 nucleotide sequence: TGCGCCAGCACCTTCGGTAGCGGGTCCTTTGGCGGGGAGCTGTTTTTT. Translation gives CASTFGSGSFGGELFF.

This clonotype was counted between two and nine times. This chain links TRBV12-3 or TRBV12-4 with TRBJ2-4; D is possibly TRBD1 (5 bases). CDR3 length: 14 residues. Trimming shortened V by 8 bases and J by 5 bases, and 16 bases separated the two germline ends. CDR3 region: CASDTGPRENIQYF. The CDR3 region has the DNA TGTGCCAGCGACACAGGCCCGAGAGAAAACATTCAGTACTTC.